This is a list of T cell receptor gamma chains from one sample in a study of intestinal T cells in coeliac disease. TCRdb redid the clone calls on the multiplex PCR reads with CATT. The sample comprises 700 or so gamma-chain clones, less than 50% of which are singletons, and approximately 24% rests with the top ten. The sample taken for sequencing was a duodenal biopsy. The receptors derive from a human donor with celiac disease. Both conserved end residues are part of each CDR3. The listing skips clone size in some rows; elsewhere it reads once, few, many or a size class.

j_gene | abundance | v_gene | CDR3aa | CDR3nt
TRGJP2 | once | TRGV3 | CATGTGERWIKTF | TGTGCCACTGGGACAGGCGAAAGATGGATCAAGACGTTT
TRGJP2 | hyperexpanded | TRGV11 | CACWTPLDWIKTF | TGTGCCTGCTGGACCCCGTTGGATTGGATCAAGACGTTT
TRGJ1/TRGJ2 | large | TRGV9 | CALWEVHYYKKLF | TGTGCCTTGTGGGAGGTGCATTATTATAAGAAACTCTTT
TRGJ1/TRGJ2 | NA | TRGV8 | CAPGIAPNYKKLF | TGTGCACCTGGGATCGCCCCTAATTATAAGAAACTCTTT
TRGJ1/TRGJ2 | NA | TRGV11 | CACWIRHVPNPAAQWYTTSSSLYKKLF | TGTGCCTGCTGGATTAGGCACGTGCCTAATCCAGCAGCACAGTGGTACACCACCTCATCTTCTTTATATAAGAAACTCTTT
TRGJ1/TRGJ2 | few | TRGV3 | CATWDMTYYKKLF | TGTGCCACCTGGGACATGACTTATTATAAGAAACTCTTT
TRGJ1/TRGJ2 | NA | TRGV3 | CATWDRLIIKKLF | TGTGCCACCTGGGACAGACTTATTATAAAGAAACTCTTT
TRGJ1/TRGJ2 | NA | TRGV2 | CATWGRASYKKLF | TGTGCCACCTGGGGACGGGCTAGTTATAAGAAACTCTTT
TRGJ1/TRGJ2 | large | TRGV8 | CATWVSKKLF | TGTGCCACCTGGGTGAGTAAGAAACTCTTT
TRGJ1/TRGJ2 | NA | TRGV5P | CATWGQAPNYYKKLF | TGTGCCACCTGGGGGCAGGCCCCGAATTATTATAAGAAACTCTTT
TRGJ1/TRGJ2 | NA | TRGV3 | CADLGRSDYYKKLF | TGTGCCGACCTGGGACGATCGGATTATTATAAGAAACTCTTT
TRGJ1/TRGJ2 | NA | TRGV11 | CACWIRHPSIFHYKKLF | TGTGCCTGCTGGATTAGGCATCCGTCCATTTTTCATTATAAGAAACTCTTT
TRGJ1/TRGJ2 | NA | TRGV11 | CACFTYYKKLF | TGTGCCTGCTTTACTTATTATAAGAAACTCTTT
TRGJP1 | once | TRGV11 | CACWIMHTTGWFKIF | TGTGCCTGCTGGATTATGCATACCACTGGTTGGTTCAAGATATTT
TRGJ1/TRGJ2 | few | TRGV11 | CAAGLGTCLIQQAQWYTTSSSLYKKLF | TGTGCTGCTGGATTAGGCACGTGCCTAATCCAGCAGGCACAGTGGTACACCACCTCATCTTCTTTATATAAGAAACTCTTT
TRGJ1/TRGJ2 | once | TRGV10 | CAAWGPLIGGLNYYKKLF | TGTGCTGCGTGGGGGCCCCTGATCGGGGGCTTGAATTATTATAAGAAACTCTTT
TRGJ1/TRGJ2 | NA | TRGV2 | CATWDGRIINKKLF | TGTGCCACCTGGGACGGGCGGATTATTAATAAGAAACTCTTT
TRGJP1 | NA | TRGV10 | CAAWTSKEGGWFKIF | TGTGCTGCGTGGACTTCTAAGGAGGGTGGTTGGTTCAAGATATTT
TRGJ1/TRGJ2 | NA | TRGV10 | CAAWDKSRTYYKKLF | TGTGCTGCGTGGGATAAATCTCGAACTTATTATAAGAAACTCTTT
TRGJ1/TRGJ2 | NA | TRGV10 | CAAWVVGTNYYKKLF | TGTGCTGCGTGGGTAGTGGGGACGAATTATTATAAGAAACTCTTT
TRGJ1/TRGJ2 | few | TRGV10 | CAAWDCYYKKLF | TGTGCTGCGTGGGATTGTTATTATAAGAAACTCTTT
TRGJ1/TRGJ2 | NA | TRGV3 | CATWDSLFKFGYKKLF | TGTGCCACCTGGGACAGCCTCTTTAAGTTCGGTTATAAGAAACTCTTT
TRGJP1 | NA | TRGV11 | CAVLDRRDTTGWFKIF | TGTGCCGTGCTGGATCGAAGGGATACCACTGGTTGGTTCAAGATATTT
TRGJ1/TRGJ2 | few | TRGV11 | CACWIRHVPNQTAQWYTTSSSLYKKLF | TGTGCCTGCTGGATTAGGCACGTGCCTAATCAGACAGCACAGTGGTACACCACCTCATCTTCTTTATATAAGAAACTCTTT
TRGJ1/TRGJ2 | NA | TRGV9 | CALWAGAPPEKLF | TGTGCCTTGTGGGCAGGTGCCCCCCCGGAGAAACTCTTT
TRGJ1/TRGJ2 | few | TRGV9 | CALWEVSGKLF | TGTGCCTTGTGGGAGGTGTCGGGGAAACTCTTT